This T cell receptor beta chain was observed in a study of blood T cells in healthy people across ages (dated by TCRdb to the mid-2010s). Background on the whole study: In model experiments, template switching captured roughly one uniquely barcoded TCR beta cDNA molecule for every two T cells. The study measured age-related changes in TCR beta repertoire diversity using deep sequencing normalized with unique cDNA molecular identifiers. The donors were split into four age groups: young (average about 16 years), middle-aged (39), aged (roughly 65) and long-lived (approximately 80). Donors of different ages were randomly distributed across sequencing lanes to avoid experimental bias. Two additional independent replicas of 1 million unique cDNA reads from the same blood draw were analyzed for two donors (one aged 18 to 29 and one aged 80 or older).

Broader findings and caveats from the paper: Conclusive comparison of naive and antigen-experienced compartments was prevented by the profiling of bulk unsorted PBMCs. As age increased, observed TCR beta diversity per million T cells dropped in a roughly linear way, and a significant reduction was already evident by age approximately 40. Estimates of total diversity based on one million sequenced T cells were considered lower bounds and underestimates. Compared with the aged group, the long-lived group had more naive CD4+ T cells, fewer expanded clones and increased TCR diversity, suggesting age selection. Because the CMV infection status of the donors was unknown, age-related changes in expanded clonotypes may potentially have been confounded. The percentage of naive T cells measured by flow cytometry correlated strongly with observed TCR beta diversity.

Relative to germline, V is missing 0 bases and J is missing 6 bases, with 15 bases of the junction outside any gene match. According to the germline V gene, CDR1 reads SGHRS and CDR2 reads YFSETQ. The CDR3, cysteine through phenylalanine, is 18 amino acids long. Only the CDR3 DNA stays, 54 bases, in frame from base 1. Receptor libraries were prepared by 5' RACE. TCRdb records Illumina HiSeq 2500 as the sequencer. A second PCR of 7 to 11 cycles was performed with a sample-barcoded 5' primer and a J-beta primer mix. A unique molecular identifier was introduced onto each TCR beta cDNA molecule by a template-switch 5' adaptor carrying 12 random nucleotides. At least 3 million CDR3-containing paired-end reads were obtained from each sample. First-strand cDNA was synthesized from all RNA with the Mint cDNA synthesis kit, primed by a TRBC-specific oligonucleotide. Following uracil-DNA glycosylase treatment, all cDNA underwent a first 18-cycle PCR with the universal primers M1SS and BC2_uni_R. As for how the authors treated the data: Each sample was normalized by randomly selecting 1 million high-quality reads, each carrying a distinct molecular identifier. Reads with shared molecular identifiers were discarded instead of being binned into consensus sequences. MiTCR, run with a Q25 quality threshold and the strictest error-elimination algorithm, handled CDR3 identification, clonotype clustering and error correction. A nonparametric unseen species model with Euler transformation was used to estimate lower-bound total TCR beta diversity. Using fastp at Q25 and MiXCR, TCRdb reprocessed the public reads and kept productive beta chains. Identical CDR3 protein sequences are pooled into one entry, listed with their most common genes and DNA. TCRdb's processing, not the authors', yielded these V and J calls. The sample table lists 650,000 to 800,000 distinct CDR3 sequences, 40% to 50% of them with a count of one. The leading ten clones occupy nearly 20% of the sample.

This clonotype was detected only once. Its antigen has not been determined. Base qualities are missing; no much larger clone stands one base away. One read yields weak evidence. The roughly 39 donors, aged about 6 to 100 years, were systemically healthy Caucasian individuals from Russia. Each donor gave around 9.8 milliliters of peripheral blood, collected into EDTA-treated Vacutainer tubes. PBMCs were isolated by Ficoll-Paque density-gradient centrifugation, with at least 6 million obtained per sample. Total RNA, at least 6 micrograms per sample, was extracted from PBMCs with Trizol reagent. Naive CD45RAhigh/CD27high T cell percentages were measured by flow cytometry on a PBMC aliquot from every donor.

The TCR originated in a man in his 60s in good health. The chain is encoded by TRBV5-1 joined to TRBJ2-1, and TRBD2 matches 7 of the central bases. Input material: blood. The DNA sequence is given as TGCGCCAGCAGCTTGGGATTCAGTGGGAGGGTTAAGACCAATGAGCAGTTCTTC. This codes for CASSLGFSGRVKTNEQFF.